This TCR beta chain emerged from a study of beta chain features in type 1 diabetes. This CDR3 spans 16 amino acids. Germline loops: CDR1 SGHKS, CDR2 YYEKEE (reference sequence). V dropped 1 base and J dropped 2 bases, with 16 bases sitting between them. Isolated RNA was reverse transcribed in full, so expressed TCRB transcripts were sequenced. Repertoires were generated with immunoSEQ multiplex PCR, while TCRdb's copy carries only in-frame clones and drops some. The sample lists some 44,000 clones, 65% to 70% seen once, with roughly 2.1% in the top ten. Whole-study findings and limits: Among all four CD4+ subsets, Type 1 diabetes patients had TCRB CDR3s that were moderately but significantly shorter.

This clone was observed a handful of times. Its antigen remains unknown. The material sequenced was Tregs from blood. This receptor was taken from a young woman with type 1 diabetes. This chain links TRBV5-5 with TRBJ2-7; possibly TRBD2 for D (5 bases). This chain's CDR3 is CASSLYPAGDPYEQYF. The CDR3, as DNA: TGTGCCAGCAGCTTGTATCCGGCCGGGGATCCCTACGAGCAGTACTTC. The full variable domain, completed using reference TRBV5-5 and TRBJ2-7, is DAGVTQSPTHLIKTRGQQVTLRCSPISGHKSVSWYQQVLGQGPQFIFQYYEKEERGRGNFPDRFSARQFPNYSSELNVNALLLGDSALYLCASSLYPAGDPYEQYFGPGTRLTVT.